The clone carrying this TCR beta chain was detected only a few times. Its specificity is unknown. The source of the sample is a study of blood T cells in healthy people across ages. Overall study results and limits: Per million T cells, TCR beta diversity dropped roughly linearly as age increased.

This CDR3 has 14 residues. CDR1 SNHLY and CDR2 FYNNEI come from the germline V gene. V was pared by 9 bases and J by 2 bases, with 17 bases between. It was with a sample-barcoded 5' primer and a J-beta primer mix that a second PCR of about 6 to 12 cycles was run. TCRdb redid the calling of the 5' RACE reads with MiXCR, one entry per CDR3 protein. The table has fewer than 900,000 distinct CDR3 sequences, 45% to 50% seen once; the top ten hold about 32%. Sequencing used blood. The rearrangement joins TRBV2 to TRBJ2-7; D is possibly TRBD2 (6 bases). The receptor comes from a woman aged 60-75 years in good health. CDR3 nucleotides: TGTGCCAGTTTATGGGGTAGCGGTACCTACGAGCAGTACTTC. Translation: CASLWGSGTYEQYF.